This entry lists 20 T cell receptor beta chains sequenced from one sample in a study of cytomegalovirus exposure and HLA in healthy donors. Repertoires were generated with immunoSEQ multiplex PCR, while TCRdb's copy carries only in-frame clones and drops some. The data hold 120,000 to 150,000 clones, with almost 90% observed a single time. Sequencing was done on a sample of PBMCs. The receptors shown here come from a woman younger than 35 in good health and CMV-seropositive.

This sequence joins TRBV5-4 and TRBJ2-7; the D is unclear. The CDR3 contains 13 residues. Germline assignment: CDR1 SGHNT and CDR2 YYREEE (reference sequence). The V and J ends lost 0 bases and 6 bases respectively, with 10 bases between them. The CDR3, as DNA: TGTGCCAGCAGCTTGGTTAGTCTCCCCGAGCAGTACTTC. Its translation is CASSLVSLPEQYF.

V gene TRBV28 combines with J gene TRBJ1-1; D may be TRBD1 (5 bases). The germline V gene has CDR1 MDHEN and CDR2 SYDVKM. V was clipped by 8 bases and J by 7 bases, with 17 bases between them. The CDR3 is 13 amino acids. CDR3 nucleotide sequence: TGTGCCAGCCGCCTGGGGCCCCCTGGTGAAGCTTTCTTT. Translating gives CASRLGPPGEAFF.

This clone was recorded once. The chain carries TRBV11-2 and TRBJ2-2; maybe TRBD2 (5 bases). The germline V gene has CDR1 SGHAT and CDR2 FQNNGV. V lost 6 bases, J lost 4 bases, and 15 bases lay in between. The CDR3 has 15 amino acids. CDR3 region: CASRPRRAGTGELFF. The CDR3 bases are TGTGCCAGCAGGCCGAGGCGGGCCGGCACCGGGGAGCTGTTTTTT.

The V and J genes are TRBV6-5 and TRBJ2-6; no clear D. The CDR3 consists of 16 residues. Germline CDR1 reads MNHEY; CDR2 reads SVGAGI. V lost 4 bases to trimming and J lost 0 bases, with 10 bases between them. CDR3 amino acids: CASSSRARSGANVLTF. The CDR3, as DNA: TGTGCCAGCAGTTCCCGCGCGCGCTCTGGGGCCAACGTCCTGACTTTC.

The genes are TRBV5-6 and TRBJ2-7, with 7 bases that match TRBD2. This CDR3 is built from 14 residues. V shed 4 bases, J shed 0 bases, and the junction held 4 bases outside the gene matches. Germline V gives CDR1 SGHDT, CDR2 YYEEEE. Here the CDR3 DNA reads TGTGCCAGCAGCGGAGCGGGGTACTCCTACGAGCAGTACTTC. Protein product: CASSGAGYSYEQYF.

V and J are TRBV5-6 and TRBJ2-1; 12 bases align to TRBD2. Trimming cost V 0 bases and J 9 bases; bases outside gene matches: 7. Germline loops: CDR1 SGHDT, CDR2 YYEEEE. This CDR3 has 16 amino acids. The CDR3 spells CASSLGLAGERGEQFF. In nucleotides, the CDR3 is TGTGCCAGCAGCTTGGGACTAGCGGGAGAAAGAGGTGAGCAGTTCTTC.

This rearrangement joins TRBV30 to TRBJ2-7; TRBD1 matches 11 bases. The CDR3 totals 14 residues. CDR1 and CDR2 from the germline V gene are GTSNPN and SVGIG (reference sequence). Trimming cost V 4 bases and J 5 bases; bases outside gene matches: 7. The CDR3 region is CAWKGQGEANEQYF. The CDR3 DNA sequence: TGTGCCTGGAAGGGACAGGGGGAAGCTAACGAGCAGTACTTC.

The rearrangement links TRBV28 to TRBJ2-7; D is unresolved. The ends were cut back, 6 bases at V and 2 bases at J, with 8 bases in the middle. The CDR3 spans 12 residues. Germline-derived CDR1 and CDR2 are MDHEN and SYDVKM. The CDR3 DNA reads as TGTGCCAGCAGCCCCATTCCCTACGAGCAGTACTTC. Translated, it gives CASSPIPYEQYF.

This clone has more than one count but fewer than ten. The rearrangement uses TRBV19 and TRBJ1-3; unclear D gene. Germline values: CDR1 LNHDA, CDR2 SQIVND (reference sequence). Trimming shortened V by 8 bases and J by 0 bases, and 8 bases separated the two germline ends. This CDR3 has 13 amino acids. The DNA for the CDR3 is TGTGCCAGTTCCGACATCTCTGGAAACACCATATATTTT. Protein product: CASSDISGNTIYF. The full variable domain, its missing parts supplied by reference TRBV19 and TRBJ1-3, is DGGITQSPKYLFRKEGQNVTLSCEQNLNHDAMYWYRQDPGQGLRLIYYSQIVNDFQKGDIAEGYSVSREKKESFPLTVTSAQKNPTAFYLCASSDISGNTIYFGEGSWLTVV.

The rearrangement uses TRBV4-3 and TRBJ2-4; 9 nucleotides agree with TRBD2. CDR1 and CDR2 (germline): LGHNA, YSLEER. This CDR3 is built from 17 residues. Trimming at V came to 0 bases and at J to 0 bases, leaving 3 bases not matched to a gene. DNA of the CDR3: TGCGCCAGCAGCCAAGAAAGCGGGGGGCTAGCCAAAAACATTCAGTACTTC. Residues: CASSQESGGLAKNIQYF.

The chain has TRBV2 and TRBJ1-1; D is ambiguous. V gave up 6 bases and J gave up 2 bases, with 4 bases separating them. Per germline, CDR1 SNHLY and CDR2 FYNNEI. This CDR3 region has 11 residues. The CDR3, as DNA: TGTGCCAGCAGACTAAACACTGAAGCTTTCTTT. Its protein product is CASRLNTEAFF. Full variable domain (outside the CDR3, taken from reference TRBV2 and TRBJ1-1): EPEVTQTPSHQVTQMGQEVILRCVPISNHLYFYWYRQILGQKVEFLVSFYNNEISEKSEIFDDQFSVERPDGSNFTLKIRSTKLEDSAMYFCASRLNTEAFFGQGTRLTVV.

The CDR3 DNA sequence: TGTGCCACTCTTAGGACTAGCGGGATCTACGAGCAGTACTTC. Translation: CATLRTSGIYEQYF. The chain carries TRBV28 and TRBJ2-7; TRBD2 matches at 12 bases. The CDR3 loop spans 14 amino acids. Germline V gene data show CDR1 as MDHEN and CDR2 as SYDVKM. V dropped 10 bases and J dropped 3; count of bases not matched to a gene: 7.

The V gene is TRBV25-1, the J gene TRBJ2-7, with D possibly being TRBD2 (5 bases). The germline gives CDR1 MGHDK, CDR2 SYGVNS. V shed 8 bases and J shed 3 bases, with 8 bases lying between them. This CDR3 has 11 residues. In nucleotides, the CDR3 is TGTGCCAGCGGGGAGTACTACGAGCAGTACTTC. Translation gives CASGEYYEQYF.

This chain links TRBV30 with TRBJ2-1; D gene uncertain. Between the trimmed V and J ends, which lost 1 base and 10 bases, there was a span of 8 bases. The CDR3 loop spans 11 amino acids. CDR1 is GTSNPN and CDR2 is SVGIG in the germline V gene (reference sequence). CDR3 loop: CAWSEVGEQFF. CDR3 coding DNA: TGTGCCTGGAGTGAGGTCGGGGAGCAGTTCTTC.

Only one count was recorded for this clone. The CDR3: CASSLPTGGQVSPLHF. In DNA, the CDR3 is TGTGCCAGCAGCTTACCGACAGGGGGACAAGTTTCACCCCTCCACTTT. V usage is TRBV4-2 and J usage is TRBJ1-6, with 9 bases that match TRBD1. V trimming: 5 bases; J trimming: 9 bases; junction bases outside the gene matches: 11. The CDR3 sequence is 16 residues long. The V gene's germline CDR1 is LGHNA and CDR2 YNFKEQ.

This chain joins TRBV28 and TRBJ1-5; no reliable D call. V dropped 6 bases and J dropped 1 base, with 10 bases sitting between them. The length of the CDR3 is 14 residues. Germline-derived CDR1 and CDR2 are MDHEN and SYDVKM. The CDR3 region is CASRKGGSNQPQHF. The DNA for the CDR3 is TGTGCCAGCAGGAAGGGAGGAAGCAATCAGCCCCAGCATTTT. The full variable domain, rest sourced from reference TRBV28 and TRBJ1-5, is DVKVTQSSRYLVKRTGEKVFLECVQDMDHENMFWYRQDPGLGLRLIYFSYDVKMKEKGDIPEGYSVSREKKERFSLILESASTNQTSMYLCASRKGGSNQPQHFGDGTRLSIL.

The chain recombines TRBV19 with TRBJ2-1; 7 bases are shared with TRBD1. The J segment lost 12 bases and the V segment lost 3 bases, leaving 11 bases of the junction unmatched. This CDR3 comprises 14 residues. Germline CDR1 reads LNHDA; CDR2 reads SQIVND (reference sequence). The DNA for the CDR3 is TGTGCCAGTAGTATCGGCGGGCAGGGGGTAAGGCAGTTCTTC. Translation: CASSIGGQGVRQFF.

The V and J genes are TRBV27 and TRBJ2-1; D possibly corresponds to TRBD2 (6 bases). V lost 5 bases to trimming and J lost 3 bases, with 14 bases between them. CDR3 length: 15 amino acids. Germline assignment: CDR1 MNHEY and CDR2 SMNVEV (reference sequence). CDR3 DNA: TGTGCCAGCAGTCCCACTAGCCCTCTCTACAATGAGCAGTTCTTC. Translation: CASSPTSPLYNEQFF.

The gene calls are TRBV28 and TRBJ1-3; weak D call: TRBD1 (5 bases). Germline lookup yields CDR1 MDHEN and CDR2 SYDVKM. Trimming removed 3 bases at V and 3 bases at J, with 9 bases between. This CDR3 has 14 amino acids. The DNA of the CDR3 is TGTGCCAGCAGTTTTTTGGGGCGTGGAAACACCATATATTTT. Amino acids: CASSFLGRGNTIYF.

This clone appeared a single time. The V gene is TRBV7-9, the J gene TRBJ1-1; 8 bases align to TRBD1. V was pared by 5 bases and J by 4 bases, with 12 bases of the junction left unmatched. Per germline, CDR1 SEHNR and CDR2 FQNEAQ (reference sequence). This CDR3 has 16 residues. The CDR3 bases are TGTGCCAGCAGCCCACCGACAGGGGCGGATAGCACTGAAGCTTTCTTT. It encodes CASSPPTGADSTEAFF.